This T cell receptor beta chain was profiled in a study of neoadjuvant anti-PD-1 for oral cavity cancer. Study details: Non-progressing patients received a fourth nivolumab dose near day 43, then surgery on days 50-56.

V was trimmed by 0 bases and J by 2 bases, leaving 29 bases between them. CDR1 and CDR2 from the germline V gene are MGHRA and YSYEKL. The CDR3 length is 21 residues. Measured with immunoSEQ multiplex PCR; TCRdb has only the in-frame clones, and not every one. The sample carries tens of thousands of clones, about 83% recorded once. The sequencing here drew on PBMCs, taken before nivolumab (anti-PD-1) treatment. The chain joins TRBV4-1 to TRBJ2-7; D might be TRBD2 (5 bases). The clonotype was recovered from a person aged 40 to 85 with oral cavity squamous cell carcinoma. CDR3 protein: CASSQDSPEAFGWRATYEQYF. Here the CDR3 DNA reads TGCGCCAGCAGCCAAGATTCTCCGGAAGCGTTCGGGTGGCGGGCTACCTACGAGCAGTACTTC.